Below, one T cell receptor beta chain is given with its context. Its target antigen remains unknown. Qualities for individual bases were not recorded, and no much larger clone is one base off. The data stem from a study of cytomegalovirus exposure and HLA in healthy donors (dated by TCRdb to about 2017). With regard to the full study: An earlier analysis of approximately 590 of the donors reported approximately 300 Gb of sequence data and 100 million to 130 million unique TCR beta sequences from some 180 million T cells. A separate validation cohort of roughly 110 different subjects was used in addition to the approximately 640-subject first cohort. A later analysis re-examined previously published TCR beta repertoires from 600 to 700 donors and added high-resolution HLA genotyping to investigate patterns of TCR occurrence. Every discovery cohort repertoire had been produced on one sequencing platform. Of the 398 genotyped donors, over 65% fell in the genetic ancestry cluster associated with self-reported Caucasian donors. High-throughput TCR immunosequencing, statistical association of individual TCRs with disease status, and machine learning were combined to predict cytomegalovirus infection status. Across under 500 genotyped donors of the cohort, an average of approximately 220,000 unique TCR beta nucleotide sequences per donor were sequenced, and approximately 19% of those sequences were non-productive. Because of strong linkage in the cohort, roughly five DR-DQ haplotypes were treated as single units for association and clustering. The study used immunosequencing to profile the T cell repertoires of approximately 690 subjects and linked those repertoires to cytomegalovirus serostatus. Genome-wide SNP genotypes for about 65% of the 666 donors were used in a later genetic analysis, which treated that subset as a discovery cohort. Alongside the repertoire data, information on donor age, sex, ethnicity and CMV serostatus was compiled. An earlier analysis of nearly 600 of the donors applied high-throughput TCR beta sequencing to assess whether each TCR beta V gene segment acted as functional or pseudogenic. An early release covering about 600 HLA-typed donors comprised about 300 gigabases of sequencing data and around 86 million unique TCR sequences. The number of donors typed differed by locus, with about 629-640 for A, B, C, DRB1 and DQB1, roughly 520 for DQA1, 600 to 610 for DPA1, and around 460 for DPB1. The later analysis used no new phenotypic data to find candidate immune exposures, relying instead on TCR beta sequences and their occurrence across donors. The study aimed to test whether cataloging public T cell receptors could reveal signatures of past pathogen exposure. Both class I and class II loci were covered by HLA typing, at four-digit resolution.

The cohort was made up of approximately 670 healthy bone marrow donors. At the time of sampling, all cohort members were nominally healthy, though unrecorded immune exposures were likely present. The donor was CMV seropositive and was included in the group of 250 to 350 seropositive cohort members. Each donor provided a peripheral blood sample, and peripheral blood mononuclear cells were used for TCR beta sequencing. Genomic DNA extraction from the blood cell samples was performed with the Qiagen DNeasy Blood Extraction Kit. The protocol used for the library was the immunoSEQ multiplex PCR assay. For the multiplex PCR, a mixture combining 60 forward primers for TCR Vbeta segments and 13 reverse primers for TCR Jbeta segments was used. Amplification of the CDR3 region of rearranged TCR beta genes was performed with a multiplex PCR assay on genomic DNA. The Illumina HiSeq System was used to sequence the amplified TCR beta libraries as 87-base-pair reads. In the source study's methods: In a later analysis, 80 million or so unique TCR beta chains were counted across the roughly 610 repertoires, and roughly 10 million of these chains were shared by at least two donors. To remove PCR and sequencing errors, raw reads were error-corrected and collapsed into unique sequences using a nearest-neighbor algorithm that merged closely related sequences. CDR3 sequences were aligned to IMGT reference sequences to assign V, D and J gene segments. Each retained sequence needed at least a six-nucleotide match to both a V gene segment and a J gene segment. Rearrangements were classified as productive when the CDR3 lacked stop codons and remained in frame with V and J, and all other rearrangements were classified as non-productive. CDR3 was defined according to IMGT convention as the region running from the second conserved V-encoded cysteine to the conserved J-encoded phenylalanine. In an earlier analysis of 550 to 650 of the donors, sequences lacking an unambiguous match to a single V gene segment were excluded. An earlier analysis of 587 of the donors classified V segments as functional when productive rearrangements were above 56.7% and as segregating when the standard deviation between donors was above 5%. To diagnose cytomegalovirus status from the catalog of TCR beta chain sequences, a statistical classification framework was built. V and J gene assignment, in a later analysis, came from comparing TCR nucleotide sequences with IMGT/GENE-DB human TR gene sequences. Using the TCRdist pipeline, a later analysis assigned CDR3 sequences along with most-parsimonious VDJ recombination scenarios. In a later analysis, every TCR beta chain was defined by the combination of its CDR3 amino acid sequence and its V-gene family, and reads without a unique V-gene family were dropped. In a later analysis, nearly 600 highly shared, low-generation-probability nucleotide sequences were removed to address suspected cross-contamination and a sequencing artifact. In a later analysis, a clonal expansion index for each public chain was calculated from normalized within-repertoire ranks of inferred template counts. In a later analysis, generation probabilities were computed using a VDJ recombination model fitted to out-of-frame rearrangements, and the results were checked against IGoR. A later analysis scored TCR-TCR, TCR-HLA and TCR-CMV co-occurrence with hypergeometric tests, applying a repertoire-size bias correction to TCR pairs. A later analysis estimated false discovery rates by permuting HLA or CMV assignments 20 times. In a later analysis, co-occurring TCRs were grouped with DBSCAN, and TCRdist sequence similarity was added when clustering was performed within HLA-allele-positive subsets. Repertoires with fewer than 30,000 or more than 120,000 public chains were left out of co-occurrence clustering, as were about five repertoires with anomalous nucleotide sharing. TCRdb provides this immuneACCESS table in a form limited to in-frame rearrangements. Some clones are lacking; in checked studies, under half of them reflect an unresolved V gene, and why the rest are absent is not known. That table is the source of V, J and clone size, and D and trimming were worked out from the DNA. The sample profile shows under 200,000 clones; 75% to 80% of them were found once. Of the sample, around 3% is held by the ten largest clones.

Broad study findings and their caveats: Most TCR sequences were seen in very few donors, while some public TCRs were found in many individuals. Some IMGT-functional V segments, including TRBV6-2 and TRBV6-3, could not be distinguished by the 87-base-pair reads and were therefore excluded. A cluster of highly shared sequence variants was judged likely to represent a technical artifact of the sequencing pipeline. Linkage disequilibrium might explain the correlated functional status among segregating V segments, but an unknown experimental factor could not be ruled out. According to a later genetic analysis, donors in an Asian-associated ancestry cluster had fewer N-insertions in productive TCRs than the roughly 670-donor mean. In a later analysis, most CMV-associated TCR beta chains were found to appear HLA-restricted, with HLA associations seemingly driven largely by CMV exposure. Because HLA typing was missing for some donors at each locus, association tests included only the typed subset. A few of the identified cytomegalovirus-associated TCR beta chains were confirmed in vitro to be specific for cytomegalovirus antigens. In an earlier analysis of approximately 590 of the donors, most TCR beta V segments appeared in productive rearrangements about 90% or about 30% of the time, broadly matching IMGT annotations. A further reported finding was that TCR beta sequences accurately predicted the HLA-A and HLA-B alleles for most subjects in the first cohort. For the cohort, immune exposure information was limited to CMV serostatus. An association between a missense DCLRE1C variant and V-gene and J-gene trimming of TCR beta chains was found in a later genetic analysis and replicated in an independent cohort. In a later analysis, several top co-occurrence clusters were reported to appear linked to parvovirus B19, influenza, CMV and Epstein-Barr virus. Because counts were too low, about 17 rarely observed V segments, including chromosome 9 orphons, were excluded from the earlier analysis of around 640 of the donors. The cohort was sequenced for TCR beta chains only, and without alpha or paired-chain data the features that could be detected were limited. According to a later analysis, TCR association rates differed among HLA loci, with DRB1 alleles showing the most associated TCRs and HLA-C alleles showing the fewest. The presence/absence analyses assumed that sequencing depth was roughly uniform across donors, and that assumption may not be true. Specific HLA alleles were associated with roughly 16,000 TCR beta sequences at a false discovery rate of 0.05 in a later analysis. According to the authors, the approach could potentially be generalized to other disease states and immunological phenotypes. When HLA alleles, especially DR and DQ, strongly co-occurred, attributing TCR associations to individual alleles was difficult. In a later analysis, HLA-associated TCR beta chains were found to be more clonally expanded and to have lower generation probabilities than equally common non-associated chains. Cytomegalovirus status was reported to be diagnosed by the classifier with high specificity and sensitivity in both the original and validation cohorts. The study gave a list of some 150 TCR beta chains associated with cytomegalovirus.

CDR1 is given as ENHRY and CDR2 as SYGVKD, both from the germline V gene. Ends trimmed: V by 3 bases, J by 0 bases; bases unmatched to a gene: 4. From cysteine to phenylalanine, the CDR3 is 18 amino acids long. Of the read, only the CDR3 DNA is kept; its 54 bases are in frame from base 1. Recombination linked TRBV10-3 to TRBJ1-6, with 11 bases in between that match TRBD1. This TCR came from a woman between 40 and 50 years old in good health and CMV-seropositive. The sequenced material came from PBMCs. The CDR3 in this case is CAISDSGTGGSYNSPLHF. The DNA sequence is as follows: TGTGCCATCAGTGACTCCGGGACAGGGGGCTCCTATAATTCACCCCTCCACTTT.